The source of this T cell receptor beta chain is a study of T cells in Graves' hyperthyroidism and ophthalmopathy. This clonotype was recorded at least ten times. Antigen unknown. When hyperthyroidism was first diagnosed, the blood sample was taken, preceding any ophthalmopathy symptoms. The V gene's germline CDR1 is MGHRA and CDR2 YSYEKL. The CDR3 is 14 amino acids. J was trimmed by 7 bases and V by 4 bases; bases with no gene match: 6. Amplified TCR beta CDR3 regions derived from RNA transcripts. HTBI primers were the set used in a first-round RT-PCR of the TCR CDR3. TCRdb recomputed calls from the multiplex PCR reads with MiXCR, one row per CDR3 protein. The table records roughly 580,000 distinct CDR3 sequences, roughly 13% of them present only once. Study results and limitations: Most expanded thyroid clonotypes above 0.001 recurred in blood.

The chain carries TRBV4-1 and TRBJ1-4; 7 positions agree with TRBD1. The source material was blood. This clonotype originated in a woman between 25 and 40 years old with Graves' hyperthyroidism that later progressed to Graves' ophthalmopathy. The CDR3 DNA reads as TGCGCCAGCAGCCGGGGACAGCAGATTGAAAAACTGTTTTTT. Protein: CASSRGQQIEKLFF.